This TCR beta chain was captured in a study of blood T cell repertoires in COVID-19. For the study at large: Sites in the United States, Italy and Spain provided acute and convalescent COVID-19 samples. From T cells, B-cell-depleted T cells, or PBMCs came the material, which was cDNA or gDNA.

Under the authors' procedure: Amplification of reference gene primers was used by the study to estimate nucleated cell counts. Only in-frame clones appear in the TCRdb table, and some are missing; sequencing was by immunoSEQ multiplex PCR. Clone size and V and J calls were adopted from that table, with D and trimming inferred from the DNA. The sample has about 250,000 clones; approximately 91% are singletons. This clone has just one count. This clonotype was obtained from a woman in her 40s who had recovered from COVID-19. Sequenced: peripheral blood.

The CDR3 nucleotides are TGCAGCTGCGACCAGGACAGGTCCTCCTACGAGCAGTACTTC. This encodes CSCDQDRSSYEQYF. The chain recombines TRBV29-1 with TRBJ2-7; 7 nucleotides align to TRBD1. CDR1 and CDR2 (germline): SQVTM, ANQGSEA. There are 14 residues in the CDR3. V was clipped by 8 bases and J by 0 bases; unmatched bases: 10.